One and the same sample provided the 30 T cell receptor beta chains below, sequenced in a study of OX40 agonist ivuxolimab in advanced cancers. Profiled with immunoSEQ multiplex PCR; TCRdb holds only in-frame clones, not every one. The sample yields tens of thousands of clones, 88% seen once. Sample: CD4+ or CD8+ T cells sorted from blood, taken in a trial of the OX40 agonist ivuxolimab. The source is an adult with an advanced solid tumor such as melanoma, head and neck, liver or kidney cancer.

J is TRBJ1-1 and V is TRBV11-3, with D possibly TRBD1 on 6 matching bases. Per germline, CDR1 SGHNT and CDR2 YENEEA. The CDR3 length is 13 residues. The V end lost 3 bases, the J end lost 6 bases, and 11 bases lay between the germline ends. The CDR3: CASSFTGRAEAFF. CDR3 nucleotide sequence: TGTGCCAGCAGCTTCACAGGGAGGGCTGAAGCTTTCTTT.

J is TRBJ2-1 and V is TRBV27, with no clear D. This CDR3 comprises 13 residues. Trimming took 2 bases from V and 2 from J, leaving 4 bases between them. CDR1 and CDR2 from the germline V gene are MNHEY and SMNVEV (reference sequence). CDR3 in amino acids: CASSLGAYNEQFF. CDR3 DNA sequence: TGTGCCAGCAGTTTAGGGGCCTACAATGAGCAGTTCTTC.

The chain recombines TRBV4-1 with TRBJ2-7; 10 nucleotides agree with TRBD1. The germline V gene has CDR1 MGHRA and CDR2 YSYEKL. The CDR3 sequence is 15 residues long. Trimming cost V 2 bases and J 2 bases; bases outside gene matches: 3. CDR3 bases: TGCGCCAGCAGCCAACACGGACAGGGGGCCTACGAGCAGTACTTC. As protein: CASSQHGQGAYEQYF.

This chain connects TRBV5-1 to TRBJ2-1; D ambiguous. The CDR3 has 15 residues. The germline V gene encodes CDR1 SGHRS and CDR2 YFSETQ. V was clipped by 0 bases and J by 4 bases, with 11 bases between them. The CDR3, as DNA: TGCGCCAGCAGCTTGGAACTAACCTTTTACAATGAGCAGTTCTTC. Its translation is CASSLELTFYNEQFF.

This clone turned up a few times. V gene TRBV11-2 combines with J gene TRBJ2-3; 9 positions agree with TRBD1. J was trimmed by 5 bases and V by 4 bases; bases with no gene match: 4. Germline CDR1 SGHAT, CDR2 FQNNGV. The CDR3 is 14 amino acids. For the CDR3, the DNA is TGTGCCAGCAGCTCAGGGACAGGGATAGATACGCAGTATTTT. This encodes CASSSGTGIDTQYF.

The rearrangement uses TRBV6-5 and TRBJ2-3; 7 nucleotides align to TRBD2. Trimming at V came to 3 bases and at J to 1 base, leaving 1 base not matched to a gene. The CDR3 sequence is 14 residues long. Germline values: CDR1 MNHEY, CDR2 SVGAGI. The DNA for the CDR3 is TGTGCCAGCAGTTATGCGGGAGGCACAGATACGCAGTATTTT. Translation: CASSYAGGTDTQYF.

The chain joins TRBV4-1 to TRBJ2-7; tentative D call: TRBD1 (6 bases). The V end lost 6 bases, the J end lost 3 bases, and 15 bases lay between the germline ends. The CDR3 consists of 14 residues. Germline-derived CDR1 and CDR2 are MGHRA and YSYEKL. In DNA form, the CDR3 reads TGCGCCAGCAGACCGGGACACCAAATCTACGAGCAGTACTTC. It yields the protein CASRPGHQIYEQYF.

On this clone itself: One end of the junction does not line up with germline, which may come from a read error. The CDR3 region is CASSLGGYTF. The CDR3 bases are TGTGCCAGCAGCCTAGGTGGCTACACCTTC. The J gene is TRBJ1-2, the V gene TRBV13; D is unresolved. The CDR3 is made up of 10 amino acids. Germline-derived CDR1 and CDR2 are PRHDT and FYEKMQ (reference sequence).

The gene calls are TRBV28 and TRBJ1-1; a possible D gene is TRBD1 (6 bases). V was cut by 7 bases and J by 1 base, with 19 bases left in between. The germline V gene encodes CDR1 MDHEN and CDR2 SYDVKM. The CDR3 has 16 amino acids. For the CDR3, the DNA is TGTGCCAGCACCCTACTACCCGGGACAACGAACACTGAAGCTTTCTTT. Protein: CASTLLPGTTNTEAFF.

Concerning this clone: The sample contains more than one DNA sequence encoding this CDR3. The V and J genes are TRBV19 and TRBJ1-2; TRBD1 aligns across 7 bases. V shed 0 bases, J shed 4 bases, and the junction held 8 bases outside the gene matches. The CDR3 is 16 amino acids. Germline loops: CDR1 LNHDA, CDR2 SQIVND (reference sequence). CDR3 in amino acids: CASSIEVAGGFYGYTF. The DNA for the CDR3 is TGTGCCAGTAGTATAGAGGTGGCAGGGGGGTTCTATGGCTACACCTTC.

This clone was seen more than once but under ten times. Other nucleotide sequences in the sample specify the same CDR3. DNA of the CDR3: TGTGCCAGCAGTGAAGGTCCCACAGATACGCAGTATTTT. This codes for CASSEGPTDTQYF. The V gene is TRBV2, the J gene TRBJ2-3, with no clear D. From germline, CDR1 is SNHLY and CDR2 FYNNEI. With 1 base removed from V and 2 bases from J, the gap between germline ends came to 4 bases. The CDR3 covers 13 residues.

V and J are TRBV28 and TRBJ1-2; perhaps TRBD1 as D (5 bases). V dropped 8 bases and J dropped 1 base, with 20 bases sitting between them. The germline V gene has CDR1 MDHEN and CDR2 SYDVKM. This CDR3 contains 16 residues. The CDR3 region has the DNA TGTGCCAGCTTAAGCGCTCGGGACCGCTTTAACTATGGCTACACCTTC. It encodes CASLSARDRFNYGYTF.

This sequence joins TRBV11-1 and TRBJ2-7; no definite D call. The CDR3 consists of 12 residues. Germline V CDR1 and CDR2: SGHAT, FQDESV (reference sequence). The V and J ends lost 5 bases and 1 base respectively, with 6 bases between them. Written as DNA, the CDR3 is TGTGCCAGCAGCCGCGCTTCCTACGAGCAGTACTTC. Residues: CASSRASYEQYF.

This chain connects TRBV6-1 to TRBJ2-7; no definite D call. Deletions cut 9 bases from V and 0 bases from J, with 15 bases between. The germline V gene has CDR1 MNHNS and CDR2 SASEGT. This CDR3 is built from 14 residues. In DNA form, the CDR3 reads TGTGCCAGTTCGGTGGGCTCAAGCTCCTACGAGCAGTACTTC. This encodes CASSVGSSSYEQYF.

The CDR3 loop reads CASSPRQGVGYGYTF. The CDR3 DNA follows: TGTGCCAGCAGCCCGCGACAGGGGGTCGGCTATGGCTACACCTTC. This rearrangement joins TRBV5-4 to TRBJ1-2, with TRBD1 matching over 9 bases. V dropped 4 bases and J dropped 4; count of bases not matched to a gene: 8. CDR3 size: 15 residues. The germline gives CDR1 SGHNT, CDR2 YYREEE (reference sequence).

This chain links TRBV11-2 with TRBJ2-1; no clear D gene. The CDR3 has 15 amino acids. Trimming stripped 5 bases from V and 0 bases from J, with 11 bases between. Per germline, CDR1 SGHAT and CDR2 FQNNGV. The CDR3 sequence is CASSAEFSSYNEQFF. DNA for the CDR3: TGTGCCAGCAGCGCGGAGTTCAGCTCCTACAATGAGCAGTTCTTC.

For this clone: A read error may account for a junction end that differs from germline. The chain links TRBV18 to TRBJ2-7; D is perhaps TRBD1 (6 bases). The germline gives CDR1 KGHSH, CDR2 LQKENI. The CDR3 totals 13 residues. CDR3 protein: CVSSLGRGDEQYF. For the CDR3, the DNA is TGTGTCAGCTCACTCGGCAGGGGCGACGAGCAGTACTTC.

The chain links TRBV5-1 to TRBJ2-7; D is unresolved. CDR1 and CDR2 from the germline V gene are SGHRS and YFSETQ. V gave up 3 bases and J gave up 5 bases, with 6 bases separating them. The CDR3 is 11 residues long. CDR3 DNA sequence: TGCGCCAGCAGCTCTATCAACGAGCAGTACTTC. Encoded protein: CASSSINEQYF.

The J gene is TRBJ1-3, the V gene TRBV5-8; D gene uncertain. Germline CDR1 and CDR2: SGHTS and YDEGEE. This CDR3 spans 15 amino acids. V was trimmed by 2 bases and J by 0 bases, leaving 9 bases between them. The CDR3 reads CASSFGVSSGNTIYF. CDR3 nucleotide sequence: TGTGCCAGCAGCTTCGGGGTGAGCTCTGGAAACACCATATATTTT.

The chain recombines TRBV6-5 with TRBJ1-1; D gene unclear. The CDR3 runs 12 residues. Germline V gives CDR1 MNHEY, CDR2 SVGAGI. V was cut by 5 bases and J by 6 bases, with 10 bases left in between. CDR3 in DNA: TGTGCCAGCAGTCCAACCCTGGCTGAAGCTTTCTTT. Protein product: CASSPTLAEAFF.

This clone was detected once. The chain couples TRBV2 to TRBJ2-7, with 16 bases identical to TRBD2. This CDR3 is built from 16 residues. V gave up 6 bases and J gave up 1 base; unmatched junction bases: 3. The germline gives CDR1 SNHLY, CDR2 FYNNEI. The CDR3 region is CASRGLAGGLSYEQYF. As DNA, the CDR3 is TGTGCCAGCAGGGGACTAGCGGGGGGGCTTTCCTACGAGCAGTACTTC.

V gene TRBV5-6 combines with J gene TRBJ1-1; TRBD1 might be the D (5 bases). This CDR3 contains 13 residues. Trimming took 0 bases from V and 8 from J, leaving 11 bases between them. In germline, CDR1 is SGHDT, CDR2 YYEEEE. The DNA for the CDR3 is TGTGCCAGCAGCTTGGGTATTGGACAAGAAGCTTTCTTT. Amino acid sequence: CASSLGIGQEAFF.

The V call is TRBV7-9, the J call TRBJ1-4; TRBD1 agrees at 7 bases. The germline CDR1 and CDR2 sequences are SEHNR and FQNEAQ (reference sequence). The CDR3 is made up of 16 amino acids. V gave up 3 bases and J gave up 5 bases; unmatched junction bases: 9. The CDR3 is CASSLSDRAPNEKLFF. The CDR3 nucleotides are TGTGCCAGCAGCTTGTCTGACAGGGCCCCCAATGAAAAACTGTTTTTT.

DNA for the CDR3: TGTGCCAGCAGCTTACAGGGTCCCCACTATGGCTACACCTTC. Encoded protein: CASSLQGPHYGYTF. The rearrangement joins TRBV7-9 to TRBJ1-2; D might be TRBD1 (5 bases). Trimming left V 2 bases short and J 3 bases short, with 10 bases between. The CDR3 is 14 amino acids. Germline loops: CDR1 SEHNR, CDR2 FQNEAQ (reference sequence).

The chain links TRBV7-9 to TRBJ2-7; no reliable D call. This CDR3 contains 13 residues. V was pared by 1 base and J by 3 bases, with 7 bases between. Germline V gene data show CDR1 as SEHNR and CDR2 as FQNEAQ (reference sequence). CDR3 amino acids: CASSLGPGYEQYF. CDR3 coding DNA: TGTGCCAGCAGCTTAGGACCCGGCTACGAGCAGTACTTC.

This clone was seen once. This chain connects TRBV5-1 to TRBJ2-7; possibly TRBD1 for D (6 bases). The V end lost 0 bases, the J end lost 2 bases, and 12 bases lay between the germline ends. From germline, CDR1 is SGHRS and CDR2 YFSETQ. The CDR3 is 15 amino acids. CDR3 loop: CASSLEAQGPYEQYF. CDR3 nucleotide sequence: TGCGCCAGCAGCTTGGAGGCCCAGGGGCCCTACGAGCAGTACTTC. The complete variable domain, with remaining parts taken from reference TRBV5-1 and TRBJ2-7, reads KAGVTQTPRYLIKTRGQQVTLSCSPISGHRSVSWYQQTPGQGLQFLFEYFSETQRNKGNFPGRFSGRQFSNSRSEMNVSTLELGDSALYLCASSLEAQGPYEQYFGPGTRLTVT.

J is TRBJ1-2 and V is TRBV7-9, with 9 bases lining up with TRBD1. Germline lookup yields CDR1 SEHNR and CDR2 FQNEAQ (reference sequence). The ends lost 8 bases at V and 6 bases at J; junction bases unmatched: 13. The CDR3 is 15 residues long. The chain's CDR3 is CASQTGDRDLHGYTF. The DNA for the CDR3 is TGTGCCAGCCAAACGGGGGACAGGGACCTCCATGGCTACACCTTC.

V is TRBV7-2 and J is TRBJ1-1; D gene unclear. The CDR3 length is 14 residues. The germline CDR1 and CDR2 sequences are SGHTA and FQGNSA. Between the trimmed V and J ends, which lost 2 bases and 0 bases, there was a span of 7 bases. The CDR3 DNA follows: TGTGCCAGCAGCTTAAAGGGATTGAACACTGAAGCTTTCTTT. Amino acid sequence: CASSLKGLNTEAFF. Drawing the rest from reference TRBV7-2 and TRBJ1-1, the complete variable domain is GAGVSQSPSNKVTEKGKDVELRCDPISGHTALYWYRQSLGQGLEFLIYFQGNSAPDKSGLPSDRFSAERTGGSVSTLTIQRTQQEDSAVYLCASSLKGLNTEAFFGQGTRLTVV.

For the CDR3, the DNA is TGTGCCAGCACCTCCGGGAGGCCGAACTACGAGCAGTACTTC. Translation: CASTSGRPNYEQYF. The V gene is TRBV11-2, the J gene TRBJ2-7, with 7 bases identical to TRBD2. V shed 7 bases and J 3 bases; nucleotides not matched to a gene: 9. The CDR3 consists of 14 residues. The germline CDR1 and CDR2 sequences are SGHAT and FQNNGV.

This chain joins TRBV28 and TRBJ1-2; D call uncertain. Trimming left V 6 bases short and J 5 bases short, with 16 bases between. Germline V gene lookup returns CDR1 MDHEN and CDR2 SYDVKM. The CDR3 consists of 14 residues. The CDR3 sequence: CASSPPGRDYGYTF. DNA of the CDR3: TGTGCCAGCAGCCCGCCGGGCAGAGATTATGGCTACACCTTC.